One and the same sample provided the 28 T cell receptor beta chains below, sequenced in a study of control samples from healthy donors and cancer patients. The repertoire was sequenced with immunoSEQ multiplex PCR; TCRdb's copy has only in-frame clones and lacks some. Among tens of thousands of clones listed, 70% to 90% were seen once. Sequenced input: blood. Receptor source: a man aged 35 to 55 in good health.

The CDR3 here is CASSGVAGVNVGELFF. The CDR3 DNA reads as TGTGCCAGCAGCGGCGTAGCGGGAGTTAATGTCGGGGAGCTGTTTTTT. This chain connects TRBV7-2 to TRBJ2-2; 9 bases are a match to TRBD2. After removal of 5 bases from V and 7 bases from J, the junction contained 11 bases not matched to a gene. In germline, CDR1 is SGHTA, CDR2 FQGNSA. This CDR3 region has 16 residues.

This chain uses TRBV5-1 with TRBJ2-5; 7 bases match TRBD1. Per germline, CDR1 SGHRS and CDR2 YFSETQ. The V segment lost 2 bases and the J segment 5 bases; nucleotides outside the gene matches: 3. The CDR3 spans 13 residues. CDR3: CASSLQGRETQYF. The CDR3 DNA reads as TGCGCCAGCAGCTTACAGGGGCGTGAGACCCAGTACTTC.

V usage is TRBV4-3 and J usage is TRBJ2-2; D ambiguous. Germline CDR1 reads LGHNA; CDR2 reads YSLEER. This CDR3 has 13 amino acids. The V end was cut by 1 base, the J end by 8 bases, with 8 bases between. CDR3 residues: CASSQASGGELFF. The CDR3 DNA sequence: TGCGCCAGCAGCCAAGCTTCGGGTGGGGAGCTGTTTTTT.

This chain connects TRBV12-3 or TRBV12-4 to TRBJ2-7; D possibly corresponds to TRBD2 (7 bases). The germline V and J ends were trimmed by 5 bases and 6 bases, with 14 bases remaining between them. This CDR3 contains 13 residues. CDR3 nucleotides: TGTGCCAGCAGTCCGTCAAGGGGGGGCGAGCAGTACTTC. It is translated as CASSPSRGGEQYF.

The rearrangement links TRBV19 to TRBJ1-1, with D unresolved. This CDR3 comprises 13 residues. The germline V gene has CDR1 LNHDA and CDR2 SQIVND (reference sequence). V was trimmed by 3 bases and J by 1 base, leaving 6 bases between them. This CDR3 is CASSIERNTEAFF. The CDR3, as DNA: TGTGCCAGTAGTATCGAAAGGAACACTGAAGCTTTCTTT.

CDR3 sequence: CAWRARAYSNQPQHF. The CDR3 region has the DNA TGTGCCTGGAGGGCCCGGGCTTATAGCAATCAGCCCCAGCATTTT. This sequence joins TRBV30 and TRBJ1-5; no definite D call. This CDR3 spans 15 amino acids. From germline, CDR1 is GTSNPN and CDR2 SVGIG (reference sequence). V was pared by 3 bases and J by 0 bases, with 12 bases between.

V gene TRBV7-2 combines with J gene TRBJ2-7; 7 bases line up with TRBD2. Germline V gene lookup returns CDR1 SGHTA and CDR2 FQGNSA. The CDR3 is 14 residues long. Unmatched junction bases numbered 9, after V lost 5 bases and J lost 5 bases. CDR3 in DNA: TGTGCCAGCAGCCCCCAGGGCGGGAGTCACGAGCAGTACTTC. It is translated as CASSPQGGSHEQYF.

The chain employs TRBV7-9 and TRBJ2-3; perhaps TRBD2 as D (5 bases). Trimming stripped 3 bases from V and 5 bases from J, with 12 bases between. The length of the CDR3 is 14 residues. From germline, CDR1 is SEHNR and CDR2 FQNEAQ (reference sequence). The CDR3 DNA is TGTGCCAGCAGCTTTCCGAGAGGGTTAGATACGCAGTATTTT. Residues: CASSFPRGLDTQYF.

V is TRBV5-8 and J is TRBJ1-5; D gene unclear. Germline assignment: CDR1 SGHTS and CDR2 YDEGEE. Trimming stripped 3 bases from V and 0 bases from J, with 10 bases between. This CDR3 region has 15 residues. The CDR3 protein is CASSYGWDSNQPQHF. The CDR3 DNA reads as TGTGCCAGCAGCTATGGATGGGATAGCAATCAGCCCCAGCATTTT.

This chain connects TRBV30 to TRBJ1-1; a weak D match, TRBD1 (5 bases). CDR3 length: 13 amino acids. Trimming took off 4 bases at V and 5 bases at J, with 14 bases between the two ends. Germline-derived CDR1 and CDR2 are GTSNPN and SVGIG (reference sequence). CDR3 amino acids: CAWTAGEGTEAFF. CDR3 nucleotide sequence: TGTGCCTGGACAGCAGGCGAGGGGACTGAAGCTTTCTTT.

The sample holds one count of this clone. This sequence joins TRBV6-5 and TRBJ2-7; 10 nucleotides match TRBD2. Losses at the gene ends were 6 bases for V and 5 bases for J; bases not matched to a gene: 4. CDR3 length: 13 residues. Germline CDR1 is MNHEY and CDR2 is SVGAGI. CDR3: CASRFLAGDEQYF. CDR3 in DNA: TGTGCCAGCAGGTTCCTAGCGGGAGACGAGCAGTACTTC.

This chain links TRBV5-6 with TRBJ1-5; possible D gene TRBD1, 6 bases. CDR3 length equals 15 residues. Trimming stripped 0 bases from V and 4 bases from J, with 11 bases between. The germline V gene has CDR1 SGHDT and CDR2 YYEEEE. CDR3 in amino acids: CASSLGGASNQPQHF. CDR3 DNA sequence: TGTGCCAGCAGCTTGGGGGGGGCGAGTAATCAGCCCCAGCATTTT.

V and J are TRBV7-2 and TRBJ2-5, with TRBD1 matching over 8 bases. Germline V gene lookup returns CDR1 SGHTA and CDR2 FQGNSA. The J segment lost 5 bases and the V segment lost 2 bases, leaving 7 bases of the junction unmatched. The CDR3 is 15 residues long. Here the CDR3 DNA reads TGTGCCAGCAGCTTACTCTCAGGGGGCTTTGAGACCCAGTACTTC. It yields the protein CASSLLSGGFETQYF.

The chain is built from TRBV5-1 and TRBJ2-5; 14 bases map to TRBD2. The CDR3 covers 16 residues. The germline V gene has CDR1 SGHRS and CDR2 YFSETQ. V gave up 4 bases and J gave up 5 bases; unmatched junction bases: 7. CDR3 loop: CASSNGLAGGLETQYF. CDR3 in DNA: TGCGCCAGCAGCAACGGACTAGCGGGGGGTTTGGAGACCCAGTACTTC. The full variable domain, completed using reference TRBV5-1 and TRBJ2-5, is KAGVTQTPRYLIKTRGQQVTLSCSPISGHRSVSWYQQTPGQGLQFLFEYFSETQRNKGNFPGRFSGRQFSNSRSEMNVSTLELGDSALYLCASSNGLAGGLETQYFGPGTRLLVL.

This rearrangement joins TRBV19 to TRBJ1-2; D gene ambiguous. CDR1 is LNHDA, CDR2 SQIVND, per germline (reference sequence). This CDR3 spans 12 amino acids. V shed 5 bases and J shed 5 bases, with 9 bases lying between them. In DNA form, the CDR3 reads TGTGCCAGTAGTGATGAAGGGTATGGCTACACCTTC. Its translation: CASSDEGYGYTF.

The chain uses TRBV3-1 (or the pseudogene TRBV3-2) and TRBJ2-1; 9 bases are shared with TRBD2. CDR3 size: 20 residues. Looked up from germline, CDR1 is LGHDT and CDR2 is YNNKEL (reference sequence). V dropped 2 bases and J dropped 4; count of bases not matched to a gene: 18. The CDR3 protein is CASSQPSPSMAGGRYNEQFF. In DNA, the CDR3 is TGTGCCAGCAGCCAACCCTCGCCGTCAATGGCGGGGGGGAGGTACAATGAGCAGTTCTTC.

This chain uses TRBV19 with TRBJ1-3, with 7 bases fitting TRBD1. After removal of 6 bases from V and 1 base from J, the junction contained 3 bases not matched to a gene. The CDR3 contains 14 residues. CDR1 LNHDA and CDR2 SQIVND come from the germline V gene (reference sequence). CDR3 residues: CASRYRGSGNTIYF. The CDR3 DNA sequence: TGTGCCAGTAGGTACAGGGGTTCTGGAAACACCATATATTTT.

The chain is built from TRBV6-2 or TRBV6-3 and TRBJ2-5; possible D gene TRBD2, 6 bases. CDR1 is MNHEY, CDR2 SVGEGT, per germline. The CDR3 consists of 15 residues. Trimming shortened V by 4 bases and J by 0 bases, and 12 bases separated the two germline ends. The chain's CDR3 is CASSLGGRNQETQYF. CDR3 DNA sequence: TGTGCCAGCAGTTTGGGAGGAAGAAACCAAGAGACCCAGTACTTC.

V and J are TRBV9 and TRBJ1-1; the D is unclear. The CDR3 sequence is 13 residues long. Per germline, CDR1 SGDLS and CDR2 YYNGEE. Trimming took off 0 bases at V and 6 bases at J, with 9 bases between the two ends. Here the CDR3 reads CASSVGGLAEAFF. In nucleotides, the CDR3 is TGTGCCAGCAGCGTAGGAGGACTCGCTGAAGCTTTCTTT.

The chain recombines TRBV6-6 with TRBJ1-2; 11 bases are shared with TRBD1. The germline CDR1 and CDR2 sequences are MNHNY and SVGAGI (reference sequence). J was trimmed by 8 bases and V by 5 bases; bases with no gene match: 10. This CDR3 region has 15 residues. The CDR3 coding sequence is TGTGCCAGCAGTACGGCGGACAGGGGGCGGCAGGGCTACACCTTC. It encodes CASSTADRGRQGYTF.

V gene TRBV7-9 combines with J gene TRBJ1-4; no reliable D call. The CDR3 consists of 14 residues. Germline V gene data show CDR1 as SEHNR and CDR2 as FQNEAQ (reference sequence). V gave up 5 bases and J gave up 4 bases, with 11 bases separating them. DNA of the CDR3: TGTGCCAGCAGCCAACGAAGGAGTAATGAAAAACTGTTTTTT. Protein: CASSQRRSNEKLFF.

The rearrangement links TRBV6-5 to TRBJ1-2; TRBD1 aligns across 7 bases. V shed 6 bases, J shed 0 bases, and the junction held 7 bases outside the gene matches. The CDR3 totals 15 residues. Per the germline V gene, CDR1 is MNHEY and CDR2 is SVGAGI. The CDR3 spells CASRDTGVPNYGYTF. For the CDR3, the DNA is TGTGCCAGCAGAGACACAGGGGTTCCTAACTATGGCTACACCTTC.

This chain uses TRBV13 with TRBJ1-5; D might be TRBD1 (6 bases). CDR1 and CDR2 from the germline V gene are PRHDT and FYEKMQ (reference sequence). The CDR3 sequence is 16 residues long. V lost 2 bases and J 4 bases, leaving 15 bases between the germline ends. The CDR3 DNA reads TGTGCCAGCAGCTTACGCGGGGGGCGCGGAAATCAGCCCCAGCATTTT. This translates into CASSLRGGRGNQPQHF.

This rearrangement joins TRBV10-3 to TRBJ1-5, with no clear D. Germline assignment: CDR1 ENHRY and CDR2 SYGVKD. V was cut by 4 bases and J by 0 bases, with 7 bases left in between. The CDR3 contains 14 residues. The CDR3 DNA sequence: TGTGCCATCAGTGTTGGGGTTAGCAATCAGCCCCAGCATTTT. It is translated as CAISVGVSNQPQHF.

The chain combines TRBV7-2 with TRBJ1-2; D unclear. This CDR3 is built from 14 residues. Germline CDR1 SGHTA, CDR2 FQGNSA. V lost 1 base, J lost 2 bases, and 8 bases lay in between. This CDR3 is CASSLGTSNYGYTF. CDR3 coding DNA: TGTGCCAGCAGCTTAGGGACGTCCAACTATGGCTACACCTTC.

The chain is built from TRBV12-3 or TRBV12-4 and TRBJ1-1; tentative D call: TRBD1 (6 bases). CDR3 length equals 13 residues. V gave up 5 bases and J gave up 4 bases, with 11 bases separating them. In DNA, the CDR3 is TGTGCCAGCAGTCCCAGGGGTCGCACTGAAGCTTTCTTT. Its translation: CASSPRGRTEAFF.

The gene calls are TRBV6-5 and TRBJ2-1; 7 nucleotides line up with TRBD2. With 8 bases clipped from V and 2 bases from J, the junction kept 6 bases outside the gene matches. The CDR3 covers 14 residues. From germline, CDR1 is MNHEY and CDR2 SVGAGI. The CDR3 coding sequence is TGTGCCAGCCGGGCTAGCGGCACCTACAATGAGCAGTTCTTC. Encoded protein: CASRASGTYNEQFF.

V is TRBV28 and J is TRBJ2-1, with 11 bases matching TRBD2. The CDR3 is made up of 15 amino acids. V gave up 6 bases and J gave up 6 bases; unmatched junction bases: 7. From germline, CDR1 is MDHEN and CDR2 SYDVKM. The CDR3 loop reads CASSLLAGGGNEQFF. CDR3 nucleotide sequence: TGTGCCAGCAGCCTTCTAGCGGGAGGCGGCAATGAGCAGTTCTTC.